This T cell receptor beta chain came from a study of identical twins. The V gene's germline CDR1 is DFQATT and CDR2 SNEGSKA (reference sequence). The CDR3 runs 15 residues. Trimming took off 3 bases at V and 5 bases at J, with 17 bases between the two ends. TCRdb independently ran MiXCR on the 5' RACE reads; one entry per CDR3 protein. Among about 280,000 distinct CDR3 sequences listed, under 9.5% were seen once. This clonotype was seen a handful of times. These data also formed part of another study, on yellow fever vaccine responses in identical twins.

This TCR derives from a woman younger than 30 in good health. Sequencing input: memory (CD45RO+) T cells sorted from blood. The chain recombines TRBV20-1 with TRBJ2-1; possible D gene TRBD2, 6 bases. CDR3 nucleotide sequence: TGCAGTGCTAGTACCGATTGGACGGGAGACAATGAGCAGTTCTTC. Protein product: CSASTDWTGDNEQFF.